A single sample gave rise to the 25 T cell receptor beta chains below, sequenced in a study of blood T cell repertoires in COVID-19. Assay used: immunoSEQ multiplex PCR; TCRdb lists only in-frame clones, some missing. There are 150,000 to 200,000 clones in the sample; about 89% occur only once, and about 2.1% lies in the top ten. The sample comprised peripheral blood. These receptor sequences come from a man aged 18 to 35 who had recovered from COVID-19.

The J gene is TRBJ2-3, the V gene TRBV5-1, with 10 bases identical to TRBD1. CDR1 SGHRS and CDR2 YFSETQ come from the germline V gene. The CDR3 totals 15 residues. The J segment lost 2 bases and the V segment lost 4 bases, leaving 4 bases of the junction unmatched. The CDR3 spells CASSPGQGFTDTQYF. CDR3 coding DNA: TGCGCCAGCAGCCCGGGACAGGGGTTCACAGATACGCAGTATTTT.

The gene calls are TRBV7-9 and TRBJ2-2, with TRBD1 matching over 8 bases. The germline CDR1 and CDR2 sequences are SEHNR and FQNEAQ (reference sequence). This CDR3 has 15 residues. J was trimmed by 0 bases and V by 5 bases; bases with no gene match: 2. The CDR3 loop reads CASSQTGANTGELFF. The CDR3 coding sequence is TGTGCCAGCAGCCAGACAGGGGCGAACACCGGGGAGCTGTTTTTT.

The chain carries TRBV10-3 and TRBJ1-1; 7 bases fit TRBD1. J was trimmed by 5 bases and V by 2 bases; bases with no gene match: 2. CDR1 and CDR2 from the germline V gene are ENHRY and SYGVKD. The CDR3 is 13 residues long. CDR3 protein: CAISEVRGTEAFF. CDR3 coding DNA: TGTGCCATCAGTGAGGTCAGGGGGACTGAAGCTTTCTTT.

The chain uses TRBV14 and TRBJ1-2; TRBD1 aligns across 9 bases. The V gene end was trimmed by 5 bases and the J gene end by 3 bases; junction bases not matched to a gene: 4. Germline V gene sequence: CDR1 SGHDN, CDR2 FVKESK. This CDR3 has 14 residues. The CDR3 sequence: CASSWGQGDYGYTF. CDR3 bases: TGTGCCAGCAGCTGGGGACAGGGAGACTATGGCTACACCTTC. The entire variable domain, with the rest obtained from reference TRBV14 and TRBJ1-2, is as follows: EAGVTQFPSHSVIEKGQTVTLRCDPISGHDNLYWYRRVMGKEIKFLLHFVKESKQDESGMPNNRFLAERTGGTYSTLKVQPAELEDSGVYFCASSWGQGDYGYTFGSGTRLTVV.

This chain joins TRBV18 and TRBJ2-5; possibly TRBD2 for D (5 bases). Germline values: CDR1 KGHSH, CDR2 LQKENI. V shed 3 bases and J shed 5 bases, with 16 bases lying between them. The CDR3 totals 15 residues. The chain's CDR3 is CASSPTYEGLETQYF. The CDR3 DNA is TGTGCCAGCTCACCTACTTACGAGGGCTTGGAGACCCAGTACTTC.

This sequence joins TRBV29-1 and TRBJ2-7; D is uncertain. Trimming shortened V by 5 bases and J by 3 bases, and 5 bases separated the two germline ends. The CDR3 runs 10 residues. The germline CDR1 and CDR2 sequences are SQVTM and ANQGSEA. Here the CDR3 reads CSVLHYEQYF. In DNA, the CDR3 is TGCAGCGTTTTACACTACGAGCAGTACTTC.

V gene TRBV28 combines with J gene TRBJ2-5; TRBD1 matches at 8 bases. The CDR3 length is 15 residues. With 4 bases clipped from V and 2 bases from J, the junction kept 6 bases outside the gene matches. The germline V gene encodes CDR1 MDHEN and CDR2 SYDVKM. CDR3: CASSSGQALQETQYF. The CDR3 region has the DNA TGTGCCAGCAGTTCGGGACAGGCCTTGCAAGAGACCCAGTACTTC.

J is TRBJ1-5 and V is TRBV19; 10 bases are a match to TRBD1. V gave up 5 bases and J gave up 2 bases; unmatched junction bases: 3. Germline values: CDR1 LNHDA, CDR2 SQIVND (reference sequence). The CDR3 totals 15 residues. CDR3 amino acids: CASSADRGGNQPQHF. CDR3 DNA sequence: TGTGCCAGTAGTGCGGACAGGGGGGGCAATCAGCCCCAGCATTTT. Drawing the rest from reference TRBV19 and TRBJ1-5, the complete variable domain is DGGITQSPKYLFRKEGQNVTLSCEQNLNHDAMYWYRQDPGQGLRLIYYSQIVNDFQKGDIAEGYSVSREKKESFPLTVTSAQKNPTAFYLCASSADRGGNQPQHFGDGTRLSIL.

V and J are TRBV2 and TRBJ2-5; a weak D match, TRBD1 (5 bases). Trimming removed 3 bases from V and 1 base from J, with 9 bases in between. Per the germline V gene, CDR1 is SNHLY and CDR2 is FYNNEI. The length of the CDR3 is 14 residues. The CDR3 region has the DNA TGTGCCAGCAGTGACAGGGAATTCCAAGAGACCCAGTACTTC. Translated, it gives CASSDREFQETQYF.

The chain couples TRBV27 to TRBJ2-5, with TRBD1 matching 7 bases. The CDR3 has 13 residues. With V trimmed by 5 bases and J by 1 base, 1 base remained unmatched. Germline CDR1 and CDR2: MNHEY and SMNVEV (reference sequence). CDR3 bases: TGTGCCAGCAGTGGACAGGTCCAAGAGACCCAGTACTTC. Protein product: CASSGQVQETQYF.

V and J are TRBV29-1 and TRBJ2-7, with 11 bases that match TRBD2. The CDR3 runs to 14 residues. Germline CDR1 SQVTM, CDR2 ANQGSEA. With V trimmed by 4 bases and J by 5 bases, 7 bases remained unmatched. The CDR3 spells CSVATSGSGNEQYF. In DNA, the CDR3 is TGCAGCGTTGCTACTAGCGGGAGTGGTAACGAGCAGTACTTC.

This clone was seen only a few times. The chain is built from TRBV5-1 and TRBJ2-3, with a weak D call TRBD2 (6 bases). The CDR3 spans 15 residues. V was shortened by 0 bases and J by 4 bases, with 12 bases between the two germline ends. Germline V gene lookup returns CDR1 SGHRS and CDR2 YFSETQ. The CDR3 spells CASSLGRDWADTQYF. The CDR3 DNA follows: TGCGCCAGCAGCTTGGGGCGGGATTGGGCAGATACGCAGTATTTT.

In nucleotides, the CDR3 is TGTGCCAGCAGGGGACAGGGTTATCAGCCCCAGCATTTT. It translates to CASRGQGYQPQHF. The chain couples TRBV6-5 to TRBJ1-5; TRBD1 aligns across 9 bases. V lost 6 bases, J lost 5 bases, and 2 bases stayed unmatched. The CDR3 has 13 amino acids. CDR1 and CDR2 from the germline V gene are MNHEY and SVGAGI.

This chain links TRBV19 with TRBJ2-7, with D possibly TRBD1 on 6 matching bases. Germline loops: CDR1 LNHDA, CDR2 SQIVND (reference sequence). Trimming left V 2 bases short and J 3 bases short, with 11 bases between. This CDR3 has 14 residues. CDR3 coding DNA: TGTGCCAGTAGTATACCCGGCAGGGGCTACGAGCAGTACTTC. It codes for CASSIPGRGYEQYF.

A few counts support this clone. The chain joins TRBV7-9 to TRBJ2-7; 7 positions match TRBD1. V shed 5 bases and J 0 bases; nucleotides not matched to a gene: 4. This CDR3 is 14 amino acids long. The germline V gene has CDR1 SEHNR and CDR2 FQNEAQ (reference sequence). This CDR3 reads CASSHRDSSYEQYF. CDR3 sequence (DNA): TGTGCCAGCAGCCATAGGGACAGCTCCTACGAGCAGTACTTC.

The chain links TRBV24-1 to TRBJ1-3; D is undetermined. V lost 2 bases and J 0 bases, leaving 7 bases between the germline ends. This CDR3 has 15 residues. Germline values: CDR1 KGHDR, CDR2 SFDVKD. The chain's CDR3 is CATSDYSSSGNTIYF. The CDR3 nucleotides read TGTGCCACCAGTGATTACTCTAGCTCTGGAAACACCATATATTTT.

The chain combines TRBV7-9 with TRBJ2-7, with TRBD1 matching 11 bases. Germline V lookup: CDR1 SEHNR, CDR2 FQNEAQ (reference sequence). The J segment lost 1 base and the V segment lost 1 base, leaving 3 bases of the junction unmatched. CDR3 length: 16 amino acids. CDR3 protein: CASSLVGQGVSYEQYF. The DNA of the CDR3 is TGTGCCAGCAGCTTAGTGGGACAGGGGGTATCCTACGAGCAGTACTTC.

V gene TRBV19 combines with J gene TRBJ1-5; 8 positions agree with TRBD1. J was trimmed by 7 bases and V by 3 bases; bases with no gene match: 5. This CDR3 spans 14 amino acids. From germline, CDR1 is LNHDA and CDR2 SQIVND (reference sequence). DNA for the CDR3: TGTGCCAGTAGTATCTGGCAGGGGGCCCAGCCCCAGCATTTT. This encodes CASSIWQGAQPQHF.

This chain's CDR3 is CASSSDRGFNSPLHF. The CDR3 DNA reads as TGTGCCAGCAGCTCCGACAGGGGGTTTAATTCACCCCTCCACTTT. The V call is TRBV7-2, the J call TRBJ1-6, with TRBD1 matching over 9 bases. Per the germline V gene, CDR1 is SGHTA and CDR2 is FQGNSA. The CDR3 runs 15 residues. V trimming: 4 bases; J trimming: 6 bases; junction bases outside the gene matches: 4.

This CDR3 reads CASSQTGYEQYF. The CDR3, as DNA: TGTGCCAGCAGCCAGACAGGCTACGAGCAGTACTTC. This chain links TRBV7-2 with TRBJ2-7; tentative D call: TRBD1 (6 bases). Looked up from germline, CDR1 is SGHTA and CDR2 is FQGNSA. This CDR3 region has 12 residues. V lost 5 bases to trimming and J lost 3 bases, with 8 bases between them.

This chain connects TRBV28 to TRBJ2-7; D is possibly TRBD1 (5 bases). Germline CDR1 MDHEN, CDR2 SYDVKM. V dropped 2 bases and J dropped 11 bases, with 19 bases sitting between them. The CDR3 consists of 14 residues. CDR3: CASSLTGTSHREYF. The DNA for the CDR3 is TGTGCCAGCAGTTTAACAGGCACCTCCCATAGGGAGTACTTC.

As concerns this clone: Other DNA sequences in this sample translate to the same CDR3. The rearrangement joins TRBV7-2 to TRBJ1-1; D uncertain. The CDR3 runs 14 residues. From germline, CDR1 is SGHTA and CDR2 FQGNSA. The V gene lost 1 base and the J gene lost 1 base, with 7 bases spanning the gap. The DNA for the CDR3 is TGTGCCAGCAGCTTAGAGAGCGGGAACACTGAAGCTTTCTTT. It specifies CASSLESGNTEAFF.

This rearrangement joins TRBV28 to TRBJ2-7; TRBD2 is a possible D gene (6 bases). This CDR3 contains 13 residues. Looked up from germline, CDR1 is MDHEN and CDR2 is SYDVKM. Trimming left V 2 bases short and J 7 bases short, with 12 bases between. CDR3: CASSLGTPKEQYF. The CDR3 coding sequence is TGTGCCAGCAGTTTAGGGACTCCGAAGGAGCAGTACTTC. Complete variable domain (other parts from reference TRBV28 and TRBJ2-7): DVKVTQSSRYLVKRTGEKVFLECVQDMDHENMFWYRQDPGLGLRLIYFSYDVKMKEKGDIPEGYSVSREKKERFSLILESASTNQTSMYLCASSLGTPKEQYFGPGTRLTVT.

The chain recombines TRBV27 with TRBJ2-1; D gene uncertain. Deletions cut 2 bases from V and 3 bases from J, with 11 bases between. CDR3 size: 15 residues. Germline loops: CDR1 MNHEY, CDR2 SMNVEV (reference sequence). For the CDR3, the DNA is TGTGCCAGCAGTTTAGGCGGTAACGTCTACAATGAGCAGTTCTTC. Translation: CASSLGGNVYNEQFF.

The chain joins TRBV29-1 to TRBJ1-1, with 9 bases lining up with TRBD1. The CDR3 has 15 residues. Germline trimming cut 1 base from V and 4 bases from J; bases unmatched to any gene: 7. Germline CDR1 is SQVTM and CDR2 is ANQGSEA. In nucleotides, the CDR3 is TGCAGCGTTGAAGGCACAGGGGGCGCGGGCACTGAAGCTTTCTTT. Encoded protein: CSVEGTGGAGTEAFF.